This entry concerns a single T cell receptor beta chain. Its antigen is not known. This is likely a read error, given that the CDR3 carries no conserved phenylalanine or tryptophan at its end. The data are from a study of metastatic and nonmetastatic thyroid tumors. Findings of the study overall: It was reportedly found that TCR beta diversity was significantly higher in malignant thyroid tumors than in benign nodules, a difference seen in both blood and tumor samples.

Thyroid surgery was performed in patients who had received no treatment beforehand. TCRdb reanalyzed the PCR reads via MiXCR. The repertoire includes roughly 25,000 clones, roughly a quarter of them detected once, and 9.5% to 15% sits in the top ten. This TCR derives from a male donor with papillary thyroid cancer or a benign thyroid nodule (not recorded which). Some clones in this sample may be carry-over from other donors' samples. Sequencing was done on a sample of tumor tissue.

The CDR3 DNA is TGCGCCAGCAGCTTGGGGGCAGCCGAGGCTTTCCTT. This translates into CASSLGAAEAFL. The J gene is TRBJ1-1, the V gene TRBV5-1; no firm D call. This CDR3 spans 12 amino acids. V shed 0 bases and J shed 11 bases, with 11 bases lying between them. Germline CDR1 is SGHRS and CDR2 is YFSETQ.